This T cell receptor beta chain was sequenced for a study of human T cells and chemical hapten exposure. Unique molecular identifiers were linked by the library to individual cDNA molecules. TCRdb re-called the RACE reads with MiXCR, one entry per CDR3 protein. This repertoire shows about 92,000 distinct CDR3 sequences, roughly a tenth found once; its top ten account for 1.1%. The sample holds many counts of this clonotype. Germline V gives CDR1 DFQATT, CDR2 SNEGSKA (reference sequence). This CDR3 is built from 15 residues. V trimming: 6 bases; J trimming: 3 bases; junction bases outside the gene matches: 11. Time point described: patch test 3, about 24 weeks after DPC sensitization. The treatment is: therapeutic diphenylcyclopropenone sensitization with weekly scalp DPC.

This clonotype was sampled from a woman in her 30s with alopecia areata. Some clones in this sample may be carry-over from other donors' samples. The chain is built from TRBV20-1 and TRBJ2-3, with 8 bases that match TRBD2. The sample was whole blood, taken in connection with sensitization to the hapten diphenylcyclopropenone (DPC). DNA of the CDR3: TGCAGTGCCCAGAGAAGGCTAGCGGGTACAGATACGCAGTATTTT. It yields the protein CSAQRRLAGTDTQYF.